This T cell receptor (beta chain) was obtained from a study of blood T cell repertoires in COVID-19. Study summary: Specimens from acute and convalescent COVID-19 originated in the United States, Italy and Spain. PBMCs, B-cell-depleted T cells, or T cells provided the cDNA or gDNA that made up the material.

This clone was counted once. The method was immunoSEQ multiplex PCR; TCRdb's version includes in-frame clones alone and lacks a portion of them. The sample contains around 200,000 clones, about nine tenths of which appear only once. This CDR3 contains 15 residues. Germline assignment: CDR1 LGHDT and CDR2 YNNKEL (reference sequence). With V trimmed by 0 bases and J by 6 bases, 7 bases remained unmatched. The rearrangement uses TRBV3-1 (or the pseudogene TRBV3-2) and TRBJ1-2; 7 bases are shared with TRBD1. The clonotype originates from an elderly man with acute or convalescent COVID-19. The sequenced material came from peripheral blood. This CDR3 reads CASSQEEQGSNGYTF. In DNA, the CDR3 is TGTGCCAGCAGCCAAGAGGAACAGGGGTCGAATGGCTACACCTTC.